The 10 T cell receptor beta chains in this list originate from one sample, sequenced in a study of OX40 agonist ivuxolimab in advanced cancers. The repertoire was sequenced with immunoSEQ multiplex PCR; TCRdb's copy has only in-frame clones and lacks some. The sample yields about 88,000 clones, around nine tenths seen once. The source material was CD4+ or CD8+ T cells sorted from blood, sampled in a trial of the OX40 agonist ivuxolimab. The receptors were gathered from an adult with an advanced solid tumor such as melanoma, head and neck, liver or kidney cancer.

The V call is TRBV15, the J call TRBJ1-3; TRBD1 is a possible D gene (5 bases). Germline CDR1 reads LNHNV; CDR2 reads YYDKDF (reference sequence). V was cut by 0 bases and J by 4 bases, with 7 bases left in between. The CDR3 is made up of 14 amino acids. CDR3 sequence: CATSREGVGNTIYF. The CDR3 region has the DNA TGTGCCACCAGCAGAGAAGGGGTCGGAAACACCATATATTTT.

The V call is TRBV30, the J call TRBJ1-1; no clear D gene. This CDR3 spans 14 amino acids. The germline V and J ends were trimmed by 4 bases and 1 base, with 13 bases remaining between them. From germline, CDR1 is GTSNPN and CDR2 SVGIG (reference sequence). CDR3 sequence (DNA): TGTGCCTGGAAAGGGATATCAAAGAACACTGAAGCTTTCTTT. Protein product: CAWKGISKNTEAFF.

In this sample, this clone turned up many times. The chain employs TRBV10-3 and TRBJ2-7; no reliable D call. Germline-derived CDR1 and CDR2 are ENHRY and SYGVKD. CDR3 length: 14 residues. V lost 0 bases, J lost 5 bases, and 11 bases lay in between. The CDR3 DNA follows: TGTGCCATCAGTGAGTCATCCTGGTCTCACGAGCAGTACTTC. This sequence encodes CAISESSWSHEQYF.

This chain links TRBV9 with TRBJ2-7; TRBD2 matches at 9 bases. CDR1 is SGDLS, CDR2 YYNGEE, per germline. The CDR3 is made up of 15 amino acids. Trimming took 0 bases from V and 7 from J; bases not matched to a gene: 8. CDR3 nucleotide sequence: TGTGCCAGCAGCGTAGATGCGGGAGGGCCGGAAGAGCAGTACTTC. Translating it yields CASSVDAGGPEEQYF.

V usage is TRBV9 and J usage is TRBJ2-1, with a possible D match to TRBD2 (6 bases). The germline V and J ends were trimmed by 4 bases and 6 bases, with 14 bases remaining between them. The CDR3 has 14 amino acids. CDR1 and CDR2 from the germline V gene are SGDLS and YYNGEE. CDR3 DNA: TGTGCCAGCAGCCCCGCGGGGCTCTTCAATGAGCAGTTCTTC. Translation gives CASSPAGLFNEQFF. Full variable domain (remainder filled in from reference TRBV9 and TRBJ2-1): DSGVTQTPKHLITATGQRVTLRCSPRSGDLSVYWYQQSLDQGLQFLIQYYNGEERAKGNILERFSAQQFPDLHSELNLSSLELGDSALYFCASSPAGLFNEQFFGPGTRLTVL.

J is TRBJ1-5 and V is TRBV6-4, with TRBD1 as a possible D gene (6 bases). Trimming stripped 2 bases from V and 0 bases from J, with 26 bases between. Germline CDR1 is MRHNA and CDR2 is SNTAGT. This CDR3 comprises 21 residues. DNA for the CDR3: TGTGCCAGCAGTGACCACTGTGGGAGCGGCACAGGGCAAATTAGCAATCAGCCCCAGCATTTT. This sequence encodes CASSDHCGSGTGQISNQPQHF.

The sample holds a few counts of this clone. CDR3 sequence (DNA): TGTGCCAGCAAGGGACTCCTCACAGATACGCAGTATTTT. Translating it yields CASKGLLTDTQYF. V usage is TRBV6-5 and J usage is TRBJ2-3; D is perhaps TRBD2 (6 bases). Germline CDR1 reads MNHEY; CDR2 reads SVGAGI. The CDR3 covers 13 residues. V dropped 7 bases and J dropped 2 bases, with 10 bases sitting between them.

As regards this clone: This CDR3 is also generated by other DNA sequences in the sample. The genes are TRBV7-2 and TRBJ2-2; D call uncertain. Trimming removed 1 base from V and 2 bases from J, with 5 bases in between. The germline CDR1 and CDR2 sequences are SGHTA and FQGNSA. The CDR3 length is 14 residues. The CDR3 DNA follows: TGTGCCAGCAGCTTAGGAGGAAACACCGGGGAGCTGTTTTTT. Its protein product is CASSLGGNTGELFF.

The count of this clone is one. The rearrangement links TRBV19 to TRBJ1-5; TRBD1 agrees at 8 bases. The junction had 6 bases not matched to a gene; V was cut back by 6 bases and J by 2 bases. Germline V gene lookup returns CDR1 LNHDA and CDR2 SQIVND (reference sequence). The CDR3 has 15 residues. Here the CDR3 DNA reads TGTGCCAGTAGGCAGGGGGCTTCGGGCAATCAGCCCCAGCATTTT. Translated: CASRQGASGNQPQHF.

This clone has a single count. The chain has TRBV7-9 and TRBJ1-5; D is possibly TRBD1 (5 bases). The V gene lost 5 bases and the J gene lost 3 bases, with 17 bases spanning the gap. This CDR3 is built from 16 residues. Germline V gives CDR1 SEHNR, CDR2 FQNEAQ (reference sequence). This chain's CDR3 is CASSLGGTSSNQPQHF. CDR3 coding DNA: TGTGCCAGCAGCCTGGGGGGGACCTCCTCCAATCAGCCCCAGCATTTT.